This note documents a single T cell receptor beta chain sequence. CDR1 is SGHRS and CDR2 is YFSETQ in the germline V gene. The length of the CDR3 is 16 residues. V lost 0 bases and J lost 2; bases outside the gene matches: 8. Per the authors' pipeline: The authors estimated nucleated cell counts from reference gene primer amplification. Libraries were prepared by immunoSEQ multiplex PCR; TCRdb keeps only in-frame clonotypes and omits some of them. D and trimming were read from the DNA, whereas the V and J calls and clone size are those reported in that table. Of around 140,000 clones listed, less than 90% were seen once; the top ten hold more than 1.3%. This specimen comes from a study of blood T cell repertoires in COVID-19.

Sequencing was carried out using peripheral blood. This rearrangement joins TRBV5-1 to TRBJ2-7, with 7 bases fitting TRBD1. The TCR sequence derives from a man in his sixties with acute or convalescent COVID-19. In nucleotides, the CDR3 is TGCGCCAGCAGCTTGGTCTTACAGGGGATTCCCTACGAGCAGTACTTC. Residues: CASSLVLQGIPYEQYF.